What follows describes a single T cell receptor beta chain. Antigen: not known. The data were obtained in a study of T cells in localized non-small cell lung cancer. Study conclusions and caveats: The appearance of a median 57 of the top 100 tumor clones was seen in adjacent lung. Increased T cell density in blood showed an association with longer overall survival.

Measured with immunoSEQ multiplex PCR; TCRdb has only the in-frame clones, and not every one. The top ten hold 15% to 18% of the sample, which has thousands of clones, approximately 26% seen once. CDR3 length equals 15 residues. CDR1 MDHEN and CDR2 SYDVKM come from the germline V gene. V lost 7 bases, J lost 6 bases, and 20 bases lay in between. Neighboring lung without atypia was obtained no less than 2 cm from the tumor margin. The sequences come from normal lung tissue next to the tumor, collected before any cancer treatment. The receptor was isolated from a woman aged 35-70 years with stage I lung adenocarcinoma. The chain recombines TRBV28 with TRBJ2-3, with D tentatively TRBD2 (6 bases). The CDR3 region has the DNA TGTGCCAGCAATAGAGGTGGAGGGTGGGGCGATACGCAGTATTTT. Protein product: CASNRGGGWGDTQYF.